These 21 T cell receptor beta chains share one sample of origin, sequenced in a study of blood T cells in healthy people across ages. A second PCR, run for about 6 to 12 cycles, used a sample-barcoded 5' primer plus a J-beta primer mix. Via MiXCR, TCRdb re-called the 5' RACE reads, giving one row per CDR3 protein. The sample yields 1 million or so distinct CDR3 sequences, under 45% seen once. The sequenced sample was blood. These receptors all come from a woman aged 60 to 75 in good health.

V gene TRBV14 combines with J gene TRBJ2-2; a weak D match, TRBD1 (5 bases). There are 16 residues in the CDR3. Germline-derived CDR1 and CDR2 are SGHDN and FVKESK. V lost 4 bases, J lost 1 base, and 13 bases lay in between. DNA for the CDR3: TGTGCCAGCAGCCCATGGGGCAGGCAGAACACCGGGGAGCTGTTTTTT. This gives the protein CASSPWGRQNTGELFF.

This clonotype came up many times. The J gene is TRBJ2-1, the V gene TRBV7-3; D is ambiguous. V was clipped by 5 bases and J by 7 bases, with 12 bases between them. Germline V gene sequence: CDR1 SGHTA, CDR2 FQGTGA. The CDR3 consists of 13 residues. The CDR3 loop is CASSGTRINEQFF. CDR3 bases: TGTGCCAGCAGCGGAACAAGGATTAATGAGCAGTTCTTC.

The chain employs TRBV6-1 and TRBJ1-5; D is perhaps TRBD1 (5 bases). This CDR3 spans 17 amino acids. Deletions cut 7 bases from V and 0 bases from J, with 19 bases between. The V gene's germline CDR1 is MNHNS and CDR2 SASEGT. CDR3 in DNA: TGTGCCAGCAAGGCCCACGGGGCTGGGATTAGCAATCAGCCCCAGCATTTT. Encoded protein: CASKAHGAGISNQPQHF.

The J gene is TRBJ2-7, the V gene TRBV24-1; D may be TRBD1 (5 bases). Germline CDR1 is KGHDR and CDR2 is SFDVKD. V gave up 8 bases and J gave up 5 bases, with 21 bases separating them. This CDR3 spans 15 amino acids. The CDR3 DNA follows: TGTGCCACCAACTCTCGGACACCGCCCGAAGACGAGCAGTACTTC. Translating gives CATNSRTPPEDEQYF.

This clonotype was seen more than once but under ten times. The chain recombines TRBV5-6 with TRBJ2-4; TRBD1 agrees at 7 bases. The V gene's germline CDR1 is SGHDT and CDR2 YYEEEE. The CDR3 consists of 15 residues. Trimming at V came to 2 bases and at J to 2 bases, leaving 4 bases not matched to a gene. The CDR3 spells CASSLQGPTKNIQYF. The CDR3 DNA reads TGTGCCAGCAGCTTACAGGGGCCGACCAAAAACATTCAGTACTTC.

The rearrangement uses TRBV20-1 and TRBJ1-5, with D tentatively TRBD1 (6 bases). Germline V CDR1 and CDR2: DFQATT, SNEGSKA (reference sequence). The CDR3 consists of 13 residues. The V end lost 5 bases, the J end lost 1 base, and 9 bases lay between the germline ends. CDR3 sequence reads: CSARGLSNQPQHF. CDR3 nucleotides: TGCAGTGCTCGGGGGCTAAGCAATCAGCCCCAGCATTTT.

Only a few counts were recorded for this clonotype. The chain links TRBV7-3 to TRBJ1-2; possible D gene TRBD1, 5 bases. CDR3 length equals 14 residues. The germline CDR1 and CDR2 sequences are SGHTA and FQGTGA. V lost 1 base, J lost 8 bases, and 14 bases lay in between. CDR3 coding DNA: TGTGCCAGCAGCTTAAGTGGGCAGGGTGGAGGCTACACCTTC. Residues: CASSLSGQGGGYTF.

This clonotype was counted at least ten times. This sequence joins TRBV15 and TRBJ2-7; 8 bases match TRBD1. The ends lost 5 bases at V and 8 bases at J; junction bases unmatched: 11. This CDR3 contains 14 residues. CDR1 LNHNV and CDR2 YYDKDF come from the germline V gene (reference sequence). The CDR3 DNA is TGTGCCACCAGCGTCCTCCACGGACAGGGACAGCAGTACTTC. It specifies CATSVLHGQGQQYF.

The V and J genes are TRBV3-1 and TRBJ2-1, with 8 bases fitting TRBD2. This CDR3 has 16 residues. The V segment lost 0 bases and the J segment 4 bases; nucleotides outside the gene matches: 5. Germline V gene sequence: CDR1 LGHDT, CDR2 YNNKEL (reference sequence). The CDR3 nucleotides read TGTGCCAGCAGCCAAGAATCCGGGAGGGCTTACAATGAGCAGTTCTTC. Its translation: CASSQESGRAYNEQFF.

The rearrangement joins TRBV20-1 to TRBJ1-6; a possible D gene is TRBD1 (5 bases). Germline V gives CDR1 DFQATT, CDR2 SNEGSKA (reference sequence). The CDR3 consists of 15 residues. V lost 7 bases and J 0 bases, leaving 13 bases between the germline ends. This CDR3 is CSVWGTSSYNSPLHF. The CDR3 DNA sequence: TGCAGTGTATGGGGGACCAGCTCCTATAATTCACCCCTCCACTTT.

In its sample, this clonotype was seen a few times. The V call is TRBV7-2, the J call TRBJ2-3; D remains ambiguous. Germline lookup yields CDR1 SGHTA and CDR2 FQGNSA. The CDR3 loop spans 14 amino acids. V lost 4 bases to trimming and J lost 4 bases, with 12 bases between them. CDR3 bases: TGTGCCAGCAGCTCTGGTCGCGGCCCAGATACGCAGTATTTT. Translating it yields CASSSGRGPDTQYF.

There are a few counts of this clonotype. The V and J genes are TRBV10-3 and TRBJ2-5; D unresolved. The CDR3 spans 11 residues. V lost 10 bases and J lost 4, with 10 bases in between. Per germline, CDR1 ENHRY and CDR2 SYGVKD. CDR3 sequence (DNA): TGTGCCACCCTGGACCTAGAGACCCAGTACTTC. As protein: CATLDLETQYF.

The chain recombines TRBV9 with TRBJ2-6, with TRBD1 as a possible D gene (6 bases). Trimming cost V 4 bases and J 0 bases, with 17 bases left between them. The germline gives CDR1 SGDLS, CDR2 YYNGEE. This CDR3 has 18 residues. Here the CDR3 reads CASSSRTASSSGANVLTF. The CDR3 nucleotides are TGTGCCAGCAGCTCCCGGACAGCCTCCAGCTCTGGGGCCAACGTCCTGACTTTC.

The rearrangement joins TRBV29-1 to TRBJ2-5; 9 bases align to TRBD1. Germline CDR1 reads SQVTM; CDR2 reads ANQGSEA. The CDR3 is 14 amino acids. The trim removed 4 bases at V and 5 bases at J, leaving 8 bases unmatched. In DNA, the CDR3 is TGCAGCGTTGCCTCGGGACAGGGATATGAGACCCAGTACTTC. It translates to CSVASGQGYETQYF.

The V call is TRBV20-1, the J call TRBJ2-5, with D perhaps matching TRBD1 or TRBD2 (5 bases each). The CDR3 covers 13 residues. The germline V and J ends were trimmed by 5 bases and 1 base, with 11 bases remaining between them. CDR1 DFQATT and CDR2 SNEGSKA come from the germline V gene (reference sequence). The CDR3 protein is CSAVRDGQETQYF. The CDR3, as DNA: TGCAGTGCTGTCCGGGACGGCCAAGAGACCCAGTACTTC.

V and J are TRBV9 and TRBJ2-2; no definite D call. Germline CDR1 SGDLS, CDR2 YYNGEE. The CDR3 is made up of 17 amino acids. V was clipped by 0 bases and J by 0 bases, with 12 bases between them. CDR3 sequence reads: CASSVANRMTNTGELFF. CDR3 bases: TGTGCCAGCAGCGTAGCAAACCGGATGACGAACACCGGGGAGCTGTTTTTT. The full variable domain, with the rest looked up from reference TRBV9 and TRBJ2-2, is DSGVTQTPKHLITATGQRVTLRCSPRSGDLSVYWYQQSLDQGLQFLIQYYNGEERAKGNILERFSAQQFPDLHSELNLSSLELGDSALYFCASSVANRMTNTGELFFGEGSRLTVL.

This clonotype showed up just a few times. This chain joins TRBV20-1 and TRBJ2-7, with 10 bases aligning to TRBD1. The CDR3 is 14 amino acids. The V gene end was trimmed by 2 bases and the J gene end by 4 bases; junction bases not matched to a gene: 5. The V gene's germline CDR1 is DFQATT and CDR2 SNEGSKA (reference sequence). CDR3 sequence reads: CSARFWDRGYEQYF. In nucleotides, the CDR3 is TGCAGTGCTAGATTTTGGGACAGGGGTTACGAGCAGTACTTC.

The genes are TRBV12-3 or TRBV12-4 and TRBJ2-1; 7 nucleotides line up with TRBD2. The CDR3 totals 17 residues. After removal of 5 bases from V and 4 bases from J, the junction contained 14 bases not matched to a gene. CDR3 sequence (DNA): TGTGCCAGCAGTGACCCGGGAGCGGGGTCTACTTACAATGAGCAGTTCTTC. This translates into CASSDPGAGSTYNEQFF.

Written as DNA, the CDR3 is TGTGCCAGCAGTTACAGGCAGAATAATCAGCCCCAGCATTTT. Amino acid sequence: CASSYRQNNQPQHF. J is TRBJ1-5 and V is TRBV6-2 or TRBV6-3; D gene ambiguous. Germline assignment: CDR1 MNHEY and CDR2 SVGEGT. V was clipped by 2 bases and J by 4 bases, with 9 bases between them. CDR3 size: 14 residues.

This chain connects TRBV5-1 to TRBJ1-2; D is unresolved. The V gene lost 1 base and the J gene lost 5 bases, with 9 bases spanning the gap. This CDR3 contains 13 residues. Per the germline V gene, CDR1 is SGHRS and CDR2 is YFSETQ. This CDR3 reads CASSLFGEYGYTF. CDR3 coding DNA: TGCGCCAGCAGCTTGTTTGGGGAATATGGCTACACCTTC.

The chain recombines TRBV29-1 with TRBJ2-2, with a tentative D call TRBD2 (6 bases). This CDR3 is built from 17 residues. The V end was cut by 0 bases, the J end by 4 bases, with 18 bases between. The germline CDR1 and CDR2 sequences are SQVTM and ANQGSEA. CDR3 sequence: CSVEDQAGTRSTGELFF. In DNA form, the CDR3 reads TGCAGCGTTGAAGATCAGGCCGGGACTCGATCCACCGGGGAGCTGTTTTTT.